One sample yielded the 32 T cell receptor beta chains listed below, sequenced in a study of T cells in narcolepsy listed by TCRdb under 2018. Library preparation used the immunoSEQ multiplex PCR assay. TCRdb holds this immuneACCESS table with in-frame rearrangements only. Some clones are missing; in checked studies, unresolved V genes explain under half, and the rest has no known cause. This sample is represented by tens of thousands of clones; roughly four fifths of them were singletons. The ten most abundant clones make up around 1.6% of the sample. Sequences were obtained from memory (CD45RA-) CD4+ T cells from blood. The cell subset or site label, as the study defines it: memory T cells sorted ex vivo from peripheral blood. Every receptor here comes from a human donor in good health.

The chain carries TRBV28 and TRBJ2-7; D call uncertain. The CDR3 has 12 amino acids. The germline V gene encodes CDR1 MDHEN and CDR2 SYDVKM. V was clipped by 3 bases and J by 5 bases, with 8 bases between them. The CDR3 here is CASSLSYDEQYF. The CDR3 region has the DNA TGTGCCAGCAGTTTGAGCTATGACGAGCAGTACTTC.

V usage is TRBV10-1 and J usage is TRBJ2-1; D unresolved. The CDR3 length is 14 residues. Germline CDR1 WNHNN, CDR2 SYGVQD (reference sequence). V was cut by 4 bases and J by 4 bases, with 11 bases left in between. CDR3 region: CASSVPGPYNEQFF. In nucleotides, the CDR3 is TGCGCCAGCAGTGTTCCAGGCCCTTACAATGAGCAGTTCTTC.

This clone has only one observation. The V and J genes are TRBV7-8 and TRBJ2-2, with D uncertain. The ends were cut back, 3 bases at V and 6 bases at J, with 11 bases in the middle. This CDR3 has 14 residues. The germline CDR1 and CDR2 sequences are SGHVS and FQNEAQ. CDR3 amino acids: CASSLDHFSGELFF. CDR3 in DNA: TGTGCCAGCAGCTTGGACCACTTTTCCGGGGAGCTGTTTTTT.

The V call is TRBV4-1, the J call TRBJ2-3; 11 bases map to TRBD2. CDR1 MGHRA and CDR2 YSYEKL come from the germline V gene. This CDR3 has 15 residues. V shed 4 bases, J shed 4 bases, and the junction held 4 bases outside the gene matches. CDR3 nucleotide sequence: TGCGCCAGCAGCCTGGGGACTAGCGGTGCAGATACGCAGTATTTT. Amino acid sequence: CASSLGTSGADTQYF.

V gene TRBV5-1 combines with J gene TRBJ2-1, with D uncertain. Germline V lookup: CDR1 SGHRS, CDR2 YFSETQ. Trimming shortened V by 0 bases and J by 5 bases, and 6 bases separated the two germline ends. The CDR3 covers 13 residues. CDR3: CASSLEPHNEQFF. CDR3 nucleotides: TGCGCCAGCAGCTTGGAGCCCCACAATGAGCAGTTCTTC.

V and J are TRBV2 and TRBJ2-7; D is perhaps TRBD2 (6 bases). Germline loops: CDR1 SNHLY, CDR2 FYNNEI. The CDR3 sequence is 14 residues long. Trimming stripped 5 bases from V and 0 bases from J, with 11 bases between. In DNA form, the CDR3 reads TGTGCCAGCAGTCCGAGCGGGTTCTCCTACGAGCAGTACTTC. As protein: CASSPSGFSYEQYF.

The genes are TRBV4-1 and TRBJ2-3; 8 bases match TRBD2. Germline CDR1 is MGHRA and CDR2 is YSYEKL. The CDR3 has 15 amino acids. V lost 0 bases and J lost 1; bases outside the gene matches: 0. The DNA for the CDR3 is TGCGCCAGCAGCCAAGAGACTAGCGGCACAGATACGCAGTATTTT. Translated, it gives CASSQETSGTDTQYF.

The J gene is TRBJ2-3, the V gene TRBV30; D possibly corresponds to TRBD2 (6 bases). Germline-derived CDR1 and CDR2 are GTSNPN and SVGIG (reference sequence). Trimming pared 3 bases from V and 6 bases from J, leaving 16 bases between. This CDR3 contains 14 residues. The DNA for the CDR3 is TGTGCCTGGAGGGACGGCGGGGTAAGGGATACGCAGTATTTT. It is translated as CAWRDGGVRDTQYF.

The chain combines TRBV30 with TRBJ1-2; 7 bases fit TRBD1. The trim removed 2 bases at V and 7 bases at J, leaving 1 base unmatched. The CDR3 length is 11 residues. Germline CDR1 GTSNPN, CDR2 SVGIG (reference sequence). CDR3 DNA: TGTGCCTGGAGTCCAGGGGGTGGCTACACCTTC. Amino acids: CAWSPGGGYTF.

The chain carries TRBV6-1 and TRBJ1-6; 9 bases match TRBD1. CDR1 is MNHNS, CDR2 SASEGT, per germline. There are 15 residues in the CDR3. J gave up 10 bases and V 4 bases, and 8 bases lay outside the gene matches. The CDR3 DNA follows: TGTGCCAGCAGTGGCCCGGGACAGGGTACCTCACCCCTCCACTTT. Amino acids: CASSGPGQGTSPLHF.

This rearrangement joins TRBV30 to TRBJ1-1, with D perhaps TRBD1 (6 bases). Looked up from germline, CDR1 is GTSNPN and CDR2 is SVGIG (reference sequence). The CDR3 has 17 amino acids. V shed 1 base and J shed 1 base, with 19 bases lying between them. CDR3 sequence: CAWSDHRGLAGNTEAFF. The DNA for the CDR3 is TGTGCCTGGAGTGATCATCGGGGGCTCGCCGGGAACACTGAAGCTTTCTTT.

The chain joins TRBV5-4 to TRBJ1-4; perhaps TRBD1 as D (6 bases). V lost 0 bases, J lost 3 bases, and 12 bases lay in between. The CDR3 sequence is 16 residues long. CDR1 is SGHNT and CDR2 is YYREEE in the germline V gene (reference sequence). The CDR3 loop reads CASSLALEGANEKLFF. The CDR3 region has the DNA TGTGCCAGCAGCTTGGCCTTGGAGGGGGCTAATGAAAAACTGTTTTTT.

The V gene is TRBV6-1, the J gene TRBJ1-2; no reliable D call. V gave up 2 bases and J gave up 1 base, with 8 bases separating them. This CDR3 spans 14 amino acids. The V gene's germline CDR1 is MNHNS and CDR2 SASEGT. DNA of the CDR3: TGTGCCAGCAGTGAATTCGAGGGTAACTATGGCTACACCTTC. This sequence encodes CASSEFEGNYGYTF.

The chain couples TRBV6-6 to TRBJ2-5; 8 nucleotides agree with TRBD1. TRBJ2-7 matches the DNA end more closely, so the J call is doubtful. Germline assignment: CDR1 MNHNY and CDR2 SVGAGI (reference sequence). This CDR3 comprises 14 residues. The CDR3 region is CASSYPGGSYEQYF. The CDR3 DNA is TGTGCCAGCAGTTACCCAGGGGGCAGCTACGAGCAGTACTTC.

In nucleotides, the CDR3 is TGTGCCAGCAGCTTAGGACAGGGGTACGGCTACACCTTC. It encodes CASSLGQGYGYTF. This chain connects TRBV7-2 to TRBJ1-2, with 8 bases fitting TRBD1. This CDR3 has 13 amino acids. CDR1 and CDR2 from the germline V gene are SGHTA and FQGNSA. V shed 1 base and J 8 bases; nucleotides not matched to a gene: 3.

The V and J genes are TRBV4-3 and TRBJ1-4; D ambiguous. There are 16 residues in the CDR3. Germline V gene data show CDR1 as LGHNA and CDR2 as YSLEER. Trimming cost V 0 bases and J 11 bases, with 19 bases left between them. DNA for the CDR3: TGCGCCAGCAGCCAAGATGGTGGGTCCGGCCCGAAGAAACTGTTTTTT. This encodes CASSQDGGSGPKKLFF.

The rearrangement uses TRBV9 and TRBJ2-7, with D tentatively TRBD1 or TRBD2 (5 bases each). The CDR3 loop spans 15 amino acids. Germline V gene sequence: CDR1 SGDLS, CDR2 YYNGEE. Between the trimmed V and J ends, which lost 3 bases and 0 bases, there was a span of 13 bases. The CDR3 DNA is TGTGCCAGCAGCGCTGGGACGCTCAGCTCCTACGAGCAGTACTTC. Protein: CASSAGTLSSYEQYF.

The chain couples TRBV28 to TRBJ2-2; D unclear. Trimming removed 4 bases at V and 6 bases at J, with 9 bases between. This CDR3 spans 13 amino acids. CDR1 is MDHEN and CDR2 is SYDVKM in the germline V gene. Here the CDR3 reads CASSWVLAGELFF. The CDR3 DNA is TGTGCCAGCAGTTGGGTTCTGGCCGGGGAGCTGTTTTTT.

The chain combines TRBV16 with TRBJ2-2, with 8 bases fitting TRBD1. The CDR3 runs to 16 residues. Germline V gene sequence: CDR1 KGHSY, CDR2 FQNENV. V was clipped by 7 bases and J by 2 bases; unmatched bases: 9. The CDR3 here is CASIDTGGLNTGELFF. The CDR3 coding sequence is TGTGCCAGCATCGATACAGGGGGGCTAAACACCGGGGAGCTGTTTTTT.

The chain is built from TRBV6-1 and TRBJ1-1; 7 nucleotides agree with TRBD1. There are 14 residues in the CDR3. V shed 4 bases and J 5 bases; nucleotides not matched to a gene: 7. Germline V gene lookup returns CDR1 MNHNS and CDR2 SASEGT. In DNA, the CDR3 is TGTGCCAGCAGTGTCCAGGGGGGGAGGACTGAAGCTTTCTTT. Its protein is CASSVQGGRTEAFF.

This chain joins TRBV10-3 and TRBJ2-1; TRBD2 agrees at 10 bases. The CDR3 contains 16 residues. The germline gives CDR1 ENHRY, CDR2 SYGVKD. Trimming at V came to 10 bases and at J to 2 bases, leaving 11 bases not matched to a gene. CDR3 loop: CATHGKAGGTYNEQFF. For the CDR3, the DNA is TGTGCCACCCATGGGAAAGCGGGAGGGACCTACAATGAGCAGTTCTTC.

The CDR3 DNA reads as TGTGCCAGCAGTTACTTCCCCACCGGGGAGCTGTTTTTT. Its protein is CASSYFPTGELFF. The chain has TRBV6-5 and TRBJ2-2; unclear D gene. V dropped 1 base and J dropped 4 bases, with 4 bases sitting between them. The CDR3 is 13 residues long. The germline gives CDR1 MNHEY, CDR2 SVGAGI.

This chain connects TRBV11-2 to TRBJ2-6; D is uncertain. CDR1 and CDR2 (germline): SGHAT, FQNNGV. V lost 0 bases and J 1 base, leaving 7 bases between the germline ends. The CDR3 is 16 amino acids. The CDR3 nucleotides are TGTGCCAGCAGCTTAGATCCAGTTTCTGGGGCCAACGTCCTGACTTTC. Encoded protein: CASSLDPVSGANVLTF. The full variable domain, in which reference TRBV11-2 and TRBJ2-6 provide the parts outside the CDR3, is EAGVAQSPRYKIIEKRQSVAFWCNPISGHATLYWYQQILGQGPKLLIQFQNNGVVDDSQLPKDRFSAERLKGVDSTLKIQPAKLEDSAVYLCASSLDPVSGANVLTFGAGSRLTVL.

This CDR3 reads CASSLWGGGPYYGYTF. CDR3 bases: TGTGCCAGCAGTTTATGGGGAGGGGGGCCGTACTATGGCTACACCTTC. The gene calls are TRBV28 and TRBJ1-2; TRBD1 might be the D (6 bases). The CDR3 loop spans 16 amino acids. Germline-derived CDR1 and CDR2 are MDHEN and SYDVKM. The germline V and J ends were trimmed by 0 bases and 3 bases, with 14 bases remaining between them.

The rearrangement uses TRBV7-8 and TRBJ2-2, with D possibly matching TRBD2 (5 bases). The CDR3 contains 14 residues. Trimming shortened V by 0 bases and J by 7 bases, and 9 bases separated the two germline ends. From germline, CDR1 is SGHVS and CDR2 FQNEAQ. CDR3 amino acids: CASSLAPGGGELFF. Here the CDR3 DNA reads TGTGCCAGCAGCTTAGCCCCCGGAGGCGGGGAGCTGTTTTTT.

V gene TRBV5-1 combines with J gene TRBJ1-5; D possibly corresponds to TRBD1 (5 bases). V was clipped by 0 bases and J by 5 bases, with 9 bases between them. Germline CDR1 SGHRS, CDR2 YFSETQ. CDR3 length: 14 residues. The CDR3 DNA follows: TGCGCCAGCAGCTTGGCTGAGGGGCATCAGCCCCAGCATTTT. Amino acid sequence: CASSLAEGHQPQHF.

This chain connects TRBV5-1 to TRBJ2-3; D unresolved. Trimming took 0 bases from V and 0 from J, leaving 5 bases between them. The CDR3 contains 14 residues. Per the germline V gene, CDR1 is SGHRS and CDR2 is YFSETQ. In DNA form, the CDR3 reads TGCGCCAGCAGCTTGGATTCTAGCACAGATACGCAGTATTTT. Translated: CASSLDSSTDTQYF.

This chain uses TRBV7-8 with TRBJ1-2; TRBD1 is a possible D gene (5 bases). The germline gives CDR1 SGHVS, CDR2 FQNEAQ. This CDR3 is 15 amino acids long. V was shortened by 5 bases and J by 1 base, with 14 bases between the two germline ends. Written as DNA, the CDR3 is TGTGCCAGCAGCCCCAGGACCAGGGATAACTATGGCTACACCTTC. It codes for CASSPRTRDNYGYTF. The full variable domain, in which reference TRBV7-8 and TRBJ1-2 provide the parts outside the CDR3, is GAGVSQSPRYKVAKRGQDVALRCDPISGHVSLFWYQQALGQGPEFLTYFQNEAQLDKSGLPSDRFFAERPEGSVSTLKIQRTQQEDSAVYLCASSPRTRDNYGYTFGSGTRLTVV.

This chain links TRBV19 with TRBJ2-3; 8 bases are shared with TRBD2. The V gene end was trimmed by 3 bases and the J gene end by 14 bases; junction bases not matched to a gene: 4. From germline, CDR1 is LNHDA and CDR2 SQIVND (reference sequence). CDR3 size: 11 residues. CDR3 DNA sequence: TGTGCCAGTAGTATCGGGACTAGTCCGTATTTT. This codes for CASSIGTSPYF.

This chain uses TRBV4-1 with TRBJ2-7; no clear D gene. The germline V gene encodes CDR1 MGHRA and CDR2 YSYEKL. V shed 0 bases and J shed 2 bases, with 11 bases lying between them. CDR3 length: 15 amino acids. The CDR3 nucleotides read TGCGCCAGCAGCCAAGAGGTTCAACGGACCTACGAGCAGTACTTC. Its protein is CASSQEVQRTYEQYF.

J is TRBJ2-3 and V is TRBV13; 7 bases fit TRBD2. The V gene's germline CDR1 is PRHDT and CDR2 FYEKMQ (reference sequence). V was pared by 5 bases and J by 0 bases, with 11 bases of the junction left unmatched. The CDR3 consists of 17 residues. The CDR3 nucleotides are TGTGCCAGCAGCCACCCAACTAGCGCCCATAGCACAGATACGCAGTATTTT. Protein product: CASSHPTSAHSTDTQYF.

The gene calls are TRBV7-2 and TRBJ2-1; TRBD1 agrees at 10 bases. Germline assignment: CDR1 SGHTA and CDR2 FQGNSA. The CDR3 contains 15 residues. The J segment lost 8 bases and the V segment lost 5 bases, leaving 9 bases of the junction unmatched. The CDR3 DNA follows: TGTGCCAGCAGCCCCCCGGGACAGGGGTTTTATGAGCAGTTCTTC. Translating it yields CASSPPGQGFYEQFF.